This T cell receptor beta chain was documented in a study of neoadjuvant anti-PD-1 for oral cavity cancer. Using immunoSEQ multiplex PCR, the repertoire was profiled, and TCRdb retains in-frame clones only, with some absent. The sample shows around 8,400 clones, 55% to 70% of them seen only once. Time point meaning: after neoadjuvant nivolumab, at surgical resection. The V and J ends lost 5 bases and 6 bases, in that order; junction bases with no gene match: 7. The CDR3 is 14 amino acids. The germline V gene has CDR1 KGHSH and CDR2 LQKENI. The material sequenced was PBMCs, taken after nivolumab (anti-PD-1) treatment. This chain connects TRBV18 to TRBJ2-5; TRBD1 agrees at 9 bases. The receptor was derived from a person aged 35 to 85 with oral cavity squamous cell carcinoma. Written as DNA, the CDR3 is TGTGCCAGCTCAGGGATGGGACAGGGAAAGACCCAGTACTTC. Encoded protein: CASSGMGQGKTQYF.